These 3 T cell receptor beta chains originate from one sample sequenced in a study of blood T cell repertoires in COVID-19. Data came from immunoSEQ multiplex PCR; TCRdb stores just in-frame clones and leaves some out. The table records 120,000 or so clones, over 60% of them present only once. The specimen was peripheral blood. All receptors derive from a woman older than 75 with acute or convalescent COVID-19.

To note about this clone: In the same sample, other DNA sequences code for this CDR3. The rearrangement joins TRBV6-1 to TRBJ1-1; a possible D gene is TRBD1 (5 bases). V was trimmed by 0 bases and J by 1 base, leaving 9 bases between them. The CDR3 sequence is 15 residues long. Germline V gives CDR1 MNHNS, CDR2 SASEGT. This CDR3 reads CASSEAAGSNTEAFF. The CDR3 nucleotides are TGTGCCAGCAGTGAAGCCGCAGGGTCGAACACTGAAGCTTTCTTT.

This clone was observed a handful of times. The chain links TRBV19 to TRBJ1-5, with a possible D match to TRBD1 (6 bases). The V gene's germline CDR1 is LNHDA and CDR2 SQIVND (reference sequence). Trimming shortened V by 10 bases and J by 6 bases, and 22 bases separated the two germline ends. CDR3 length: 15 amino acids. CDR3 sequence: CATQGRAGVFQPQHF. CDR3 sequence (DNA): TGTGCCACCCAAGGGAGGGCAGGGGTTTTTCAGCCCCAGCATTTT.

The chain recombines TRBV11-2 with TRBJ2-7, with D tentatively TRBD2 (6 bases). Looked up from germline, CDR1 is SGHAT and CDR2 is FQNNGV. CDR3 size: 14 residues. Trimming removed 5 bases from V and 5 bases from J, with 16 bases in between. CDR3 in DNA: TGTGCCAGCAGCCGTTACGGGGGATTCAACGAGCAGTACTTC. Translation: CASSRYGGFNEQYF.